Below are 13 T cell receptor beta chains sequenced from a single sample in a study of T cells in women clearing cervical HPV infection. Libraries were prepared by immunoSEQ multiplex PCR; TCRdb keeps only in-frame clonotypes and omits some of them. The sample features 25,000 to 35,000 clones, with 2.5% to 3% in its top ten. Specimen: blood buffy coat. The origin of the receptors is a woman between 18 and 69 years old with a cervical HPV16 infection that either progressed to CIN3+ or cleared (not recorded which).

As regards this clone: Read data end 3 residues before the CDR3 end; the end is taken from the germline J gene. J is TRBJ2-3 and V is TRBV4-1, with 8 bases that match TRBD1. Unmatched junction bases numbered 2, after V lost 8 bases and J lost 1 base. This CDR3 is 13 amino acids long. Germline CDR1 and CDR2: MGHRA and YSYEKL. The CDR3 bases that were read are TGCGCCAGCTTGGGACAGGGCACAGATACG. The encoded protein is CASLGQGTDT. The entire CDR3 is CASLGQGTDTQYF.

In the case of this clone: The read ends 3 residues before the CDR3 terminus; that terminus is restored from the germline J gene. The V and J genes are TRBV20-1 and TRBJ2-7; 8 bases are shared with TRBD1. The CDR3 spans 13 residues. CDR1 is DFQATT and CDR2 is SNEGSKA in the germline V gene (reference sequence). J lost 4 bases, V lost 5 bases, and 7 bases had no gene match. CDR3 in amino acids: CSAPWDRNYEQYF. The part of the CDR3 DNA that was read is TGCAGTGCTCCCTGGGACAGGAATTACGAG.

Points on this clone: The read terminates 3 residues before the CDR3 end, so the remaining end is supplied by the germline J gene. This chain joins TRBV19 and TRBJ2-3; 13 bases align to TRBD2. The CDR3 extends over 17 amino acids. Germline CDR1 reads LNHDA; CDR2 reads SQIVND (reference sequence). Trimming cost V 4 bases and J 6 bases; bases outside gene matches: 10. The covered CDR3 bases are TGTGCCAGTAGTAACCCCTTACTAGCGGGGGGGAAGGATACG. Its protein product is CASSNPLLAGGKDT. The CDR3, in full, reads CASSNPLLAGGKDTQYF.

For this clone: The DNA ends 3 residues before the CDR3 does, and the rest of the CDR3 is filled in from the germline J gene. The chain uses TRBV12-3 or TRBV12-4 and TRBJ1-5, with TRBD1 identical over 11 bases. With 8 bases clipped from V and 1 base from J, the junction kept 4 bases outside the gene matches. CDR3 length equals 15 residues. CDR3 in amino acids: CASAGQGVSNQPQHF. The part of the CDR3 DNA that was read is TGTGCCAGCGCGGGACAGGGGGTGAGCAATCAGCCC.

Comment on this clone: The read comes to an end 3 residues before the CDR3 does, leaving the germline J gene to fill in the end. The genes are TRBV4-1 and TRBJ1-1; tentatively, D is TRBD1 (6 bases). The CDR3 sequence is 15 residues long. Germline V gene data show CDR1 as MGHRA and CDR2 as YSYEKL. With 0 bases removed from V and 6 bases from J, the gap between germline ends came to 14 bases. The CDR3 here is CASSQEGAPRSEAFF. Partial CDR3 DNA: TGCGCCAGCAGCCAAGAGGGGGCCCCCCGATCTGAA.

Concerning this clone itself: The read comes to an end 3 residues before the CDR3 does, leaving the germline J gene to fill in the end. The genes are TRBV7-2 and TRBJ2-7; D uncertain. The CDR3 is 13 residues long. Trimming removed 2 bases from V and 6 bases from J, with 11 bases in between. Germline assignment: CDR1 SGHTA and CDR2 FQGNSA. The part of the CDR3 DNA that was read is TGTGCCAGCAGCTTATACCTCACGGGCGAG. This gives the protein CASSLYLTGE. The complete CDR3 reads CASSLYLTGEQYF.

A remark on this clone: The read ends 3 residues early relative to the CDR3; the germline J gene fills the gap. This chain uses TRBV18 with TRBJ2-1; 7 nucleotides agree with TRBD1. V lost 3 bases and J lost 3; bases outside the gene matches: 5. The CDR3 is 15 residues long. Germline V gives CDR1 KGHSH, CDR2 LQKENI. The CDR3 here is CASSPLGTDYNEQFF. CDR3 DNA, as far as it was read: TGTGCCAGCTCACCTTTAGGGACAGACTACAATGAG.

Regarding this clone: From the germline J gene comes the end of the CDR3, since the read stops 3 residues before it. This chain links TRBV19 with TRBJ1-3; D might be TRBD1 (5 bases). Germline CDR1 LNHDA, CDR2 SQIVND (reference sequence). This CDR3 comprises 15 residues. Trimming removed 4 bases from V and 3 bases from J, with 13 bases in between. The sequenced CDR3 bases are TGTGCCAGTAGTAACGGGCAGGGATATGGAAACACC. This sequence encodes CASSNGQGYGNT. The full-length CDR3 reads as CASSNGQGYGNTIYF.

This clone is classed as medium-sized by frequency. Read sequence stops 3 residues before the CDR3 end, and the germline J gene provides the missing end. The chain joins TRBV5-1 to TRBJ1-6; possible D gene TRBD1, 5 bases. The CDR3 covers 13 residues. V lost 0 bases and J lost 9, with 7 bases in between. Germline CDR1 SGHRS, CDR2 YFSETQ. CDR3 in amino acids: CASSLDQGSPLHF. CDR3 DNA (partial): TGCGCCAGCAGCTTGGATCAGGGTTCACCC.

Details on this clone: The read gets to within 3 residues of the CDR3 end, and the germline J gene fills in the rest. J is TRBJ1-4 and V is TRBV11-2; D remains ambiguous. The V end lost 1 base, the J end lost 8 bases, and 11 bases lay between the germline ends. Germline V gene sequence: CDR1 SGHAT, CDR2 FQNNGV. CDR3 length: 14 amino acids. The CDR3 loop is CASSLGLGGEKLFF. CDR3 DNA (partial): TGTGCCAGCAGCTTAGGCCTCGGCGGGGAAAAA.

About this clone: The read finishes 3 residues shy of the CDR3 end, and the germline J gene is used to complete it. The chain uses TRBV5-1 and TRBJ1-2; 8 nucleotides line up with TRBD1. CDR1 and CDR2 from the germline V gene are SGHRS and YFSETQ. The CDR3 is made up of 13 amino acids. The CDR3: CASREGQGEGYTF. The sequenced CDR3 bases are TGCGCCAGCAGAGAAGGACAGGGCGAAGGC.

The sequenced CDR3 bases are TGTGCCAGTAGTACGACAGGGGAGTATGGC. Translating gives CASSTTGEYG. The entire CDR3 protein reads CASSTTGEYGYTF. V usage is TRBV19 and J usage is TRBJ1-2; 8 bases fit TRBD1. The read ends 3 residues shy of where the CDR3 ends; the end is completed using the germline J gene. Unmatched junction bases numbered 3, after V lost 4 bases and J lost 5 bases. The CDR3 extends over 13 amino acids. Germline loops: CDR1 LNHDA, CDR2 SQIVND (reference sequence).

A note on this clone: The CDR3 goes on 3 residues after the read ends, and that part is filled in from the germline J gene. The rearrangement links TRBV5-4 to TRBJ2-5, with D tentatively TRBD1 (6 bases). Trimming removed 2 bases at V and 4 bases at J, with 15 bases between. CDR1 is SGHNT and CDR2 is YYREEE in the germline V gene (reference sequence). This CDR3 spans 15 amino acids. The sequenced part of the CDR3 DNA is TGTGCCAGCAGCTTAAGACAGGCTAAAGGAGAGACC. Its protein product is CASSLRQAKGET. The whole CDR3 is CASSLRQAKGETQYF.